A selection of T cell receptor beta chains follows, all from one sample in a study of blood T cell repertoires in COVID-19. Sequencing was performed with immunoSEQ multiplex PCR; in TCRdb, only in-frame clones are kept and a portion is missing. The sample holds fewer than 150,000 clones, around nine tenths seen once. The sequenced sample was peripheral blood. These receptors came from a woman aged 45 to 65 with active or convalescent COVID-19. The CDR3 runs from the conserved cysteine through the conserved F or W. D genes are given only for firm matches. Some rows mark clone size as missing; the rest say once, few, many or name a class of expanded clone.

J: TRBJ2-5
D: NA
size: NA
V: TRBV3-1/TRBV3-2
DNA: TGTGCCAGCAGCCAAGTCGGGAAGCAAGAGACCCAGTACTTC
CDR3: CASSQVGKQETQYF

J: TRBJ1-5
D: TRBD1
size: few
V: TRBV4-1
DNA: TGCGCCAGCAGCCAAGAAGTAAGACAGGGTGGCAATCAGCCCCAGCATTTT
CDR3: CASSQEVRQGGNQPQHF

J: TRBJ2-3
D: TRBD2
size: NA
V: TRBV5-1
DNA: TGCGCCAGCAGCTTGAGTTTGGCTAGCGGAGATACGCAGTATTTT
CDR3: CASSLSLASGDTQYF

J: TRBJ2-1
D: TRBD2
size: NA
V: TRBV28
DNA: TGTGCCAGCAGTTTCCAACTAGCCCTGGGACTAGCGGGAGTCCTAGGGTCGGAGGCTGAGCAGTTCTTC
CDR3: CASSFQLALGLAGVLGSEAEQFF

J: TRBJ1-2
D: NA
size: NA
V: TRBV19
DNA: TGTGCCAGTAGTATAGATTATCAGGGGAGTGGCTACACCTTC
CDR3: CASSIDYQGSGYTF

J: TRBJ2-5
D: TRBD2
size: NA
V: TRBV7-3
DNA: TGTGCCAGCAGCTTAAAATCTAGCGGGAGGGACGGAGAGACCCAGTACTTC
CDR3: CASSLKSSGRDGETQYF

J: TRBJ2-7
D: NA
size: once
V: TRBV2
DNA: TGTGCCAGCAGTGCTACCTACGAGCAGTACTTC
CDR3: CASSATYEQYF

J: TRBJ2-7
D: NA
size: NA
V: TRBV15
DNA: TGTGCCACCAGCAGAGATCCAGCGGTAGGCTACGAGCAGTACTTC
CDR3: CATSRDPAVGYEQYF

J: TRBJ2-5
D: TRBD2
size: NA
V: TRBV2
DNA: TGTGCCAGCAGTGAAATGGGTAGCGGGACACAAGAGACCCAGTACTTC
CDR3: CASSEMGSGTQETQYF

J: TRBJ2-5
D: TRBD2
size: NA
V: TRBV30
DNA: TGTGCCTGGAGGGCTAGCGGGAGCCTGGAGACCCAGTACTTC
CDR3: CAWRASGSLETQYF

J: TRBJ2-3
D: NA
size: few
V: TRBV9
DNA: TGTGCCAGCAGCGGACAGACAGATACGCAGTATTTT
CDR3: CASSGQTDTQYF

J: TRBJ2-3
D: TRBD2
size: NA
V: TRBV19
DNA: TGTGCCAGTAGTATGACTAGCGGGGTCCGGGGAGATACGCAGTATTTT
CDR3: CASSMTSGVRGDTQYF

J: TRBJ1-1
D: NA
size: NA
V: TRBV6-5
DNA: TGTGCCAGCACCCGCAGGGGCCTAAACACTGAAGCTTTCTTT
CDR3: CASTRRGLNTEAFF

J: TRBJ1-2
D: NA
size: NA
V: TRBV29-1
DNA: TGCAGCGCTACCACACAAGACTCAAACTATGGCTACACCTTC
CDR3: CSATTQDSNYGYTF

J: TRBJ2-2
D: NA
size: NA
V: TRBV10-3
DNA: TGTGCCATCAGTGAGTCCCAGGGTGGCACCGGGGAGCTGTTTTTT
CDR3: CAISESQGGTGELFF

J: TRBJ2-1
D: TRBD1
size: NA
V: TRBV19
DNA: TGTGCCAGTAGAGTAACGGGACAGAGCTCCTACAATGAGCAGTTCTTC
CDR3: CASRVTGQSSYNEQFF

J: TRBJ1-6
D: TRBD1
size: NA
V: TRBV7-9
DNA: TGTGCCAGCAGCTTAGGGATGGACAGGGGAAATTCACCCCTCCACTTT
CDR3: CASSLGMDRGNSPLHF

J: TRBJ1-2
D: NA
size: NA
V: TRBV28
DNA: TGTGCCAGCAGCTCAGGGGTATATGGCTACACCTTC
CDR3: CASSSGVYGYTF

J: TRBJ2-3
D: NA
size: NA
V: TRBV30
DNA: TGTGCCTGGAGTGGTCTGCAATCATGGCGGGTGCTGGGGGGTACGCAGTATTTT
CDR3: CAWSGLQSWRVLGGTQYF

J: TRBJ2-7
D: TRBD2
size: NA
V: TRBV28
DNA: TGTGCCAGCAGTTTATCTAGCGGGAGGGCCTTCTCCTACGAGCAGTACTTC
CDR3: CASSLSSGRAFSYEQYF

J: TRBJ2-7
D: TRBD2
size: NA
V: TRBV5-1
DNA: TGCGCCAGCAGCTTGTTTGCGGGAGCCCACGAGCAGTACTTC
CDR3: CASSLFAGAHEQYF

J: TRBJ2-2
D: NA
size: NA
V: TRBV14
DNA: TGTGCCAGCAGCCGCGGGGCGATCACCGGGGAGCTGTTTTTT
CDR3: CASSRGAITGELFF

J: TRBJ2-2
D: TRBD1
size: NA
V: TRBV6-1
DNA: TGTGCCAGCAGTGTCTACAGGGGGCCAGACACCGGGGAGCTGTTTTTT
CDR3: CASSVYRGPDTGELFF

J: TRBJ1-1
D: NA
size: once
V: TRBV11-2
DNA: TGTGCCAGCAGCTTAGGGAGGAGACCTGAAGCTTTCTTT
CDR3: CASSLGRRPEAFF

J: TRBJ1-6
D: NA
size: NA
V: TRBV6-6
DNA: TGTGCCAGCAGTTACAGGGGTCCTAATTCACCCCTCCACTTT
CDR3: CASSYRGPNSPLHF

J: TRBJ2-7
D: NA
size: few
V: TRBV5-6
DNA: TGTGCCAGCAGCTTGGCCGTCGGGTCTTTAGAGCAGTACTTC
CDR3: CASSLAVGSLEQYF

J: TRBJ1-4
D: NA
size: NA
V: TRBV27
DNA: TGTGCCAGCAACCCCACTCCCCCCGGGAATGAAAAACTGTTTTTT
CDR3: CASNPTPPGNEKLFF

J: TRBJ2-1
D: TRBD2
size: NA
V: TRBV27
DNA: TGTGCCAGCAGCCCAGACGCTGCGGGAGTTCACTACAATGAGCAGTTCTTC
CDR3: CASSPDAAGVHYNEQFF

J: TRBJ2-5
D: NA
size: NA
V: TRBV28
DNA: TGTGCCAGCAGTTTATTTTCTTTCCAAGAGACCCAGTACTTC
CDR3: CASSLFSFQETQYF

J: TRBJ2-2
D: TRBD2
size: NA
V: TRBV7-2
DNA: TGTGCCAGCAGCTTAGCGCGACTAGCGGAACGGAACACCGGGGAGCTGTTTTTT
CDR3: CASSLARLAERNTGELFF

J: TRBJ1-2
D: NA
size: few
V: TRBV28
DNA: TGTGCCAGCAGTCCCCCGGGACAAGGTTCGATCTTC
CDR3: CASSPPGQGSIF

J: TRBJ2-7
D: TRBD1
size: NA
V: TRBV7-9
DNA: TGTGCCAGCAGCCCGGACAGGGGGAAACGATTCTACGAGCAGTACTTC
CDR3: CASSPDRGKRFYEQYF

J: TRBJ2-3
D: TRBD2
size: NA
V: TRBV7-2
DNA: TGTGCCAGCAGTAAGGGACTAGCGGGAGTATTTGTACGCACAGATACGCAGTATTTT
CDR3: CASSKGLAGVFVRTDTQYF

J: TRBJ2-2
D: TRBD1
size: once
V: TRBV28
DNA: TGTGCCAGCAGTTACCAGGGGGCCGGGGAGCTGTTTTTT
CDR3: CASSYQGAGELFF

J: TRBJ2-2
D: TRBD1
size: NA
V: TRBV5-1
DNA: TGCGCCAGCAGGATGGGACAGGGGGGCGCCGGGGAGCTGTTTTTT
CDR3: CASRMGQGGAGELFF

J: TRBJ2-1
D: NA
size: NA
V: TRBV7-9
DNA: TGTGCCAGCAGCCAAAGTACCAGTTACAATGAGCAGTTCTTC
CDR3: CASSQSTSYNEQFF

J: TRBJ2-7
D: NA
size: few
V: TRBV3-1/TRBV3-2
DNA: TGTGCCAGCAGCCCCGGTCGGGCTAGCGAACCCTACGAGCAGTACTTC
CDR3: CASSPGRASEPYEQYF

J: TRBJ2-5
D: TRBD1
size: NA
V: TRBV23-1
DNA: TGCGCCAGCAGCCGACAGGGACAGGCCCAGTACTTC
CDR3: CASSRQGQAQYF

J: TRBJ1-1
D: NA
size: NA
V: TRBV6-5
DNA: TGTGCCAGGATCCGACGGGATAACTACACTGAAGCTTTCTTT
CDR3: CARIRRDNYTEAFF

J: TRBJ2-7
D: TRBD2
size: once
V: TRBV29-1
DNA: TGCAGCGTGGGCAGCGGGGGGGTCGAGCAGTACTTC
CDR3: CSVGSGGVEQYF

J: TRBJ2-3
D: TRBD2
size: NA
V: TRBV5-1
DNA: TGCGCCAGCAGCTTGACTAGCGGCACAGATACGCAGTATTTT
CDR3: CASSLTSGTDTQYF

J: TRBJ2-2
D: NA
size: NA
V: TRBV28
DNA: TGTGCCAGCAGTTTCAACAGGCAGAACACCGGGGAGCTGTTTTTT
CDR3: CASSFNRQNTGELFF

J: TRBJ2-7
D: TRBD2
size: NA
V: TRBV15
DNA: TGTGCCACCAGCAGAGAAGCTAGCGGGAGTAGCGAGCAGTACTTC
CDR3: CATSREASGSSEQYF

J: TRBJ2-7
D: TRBD2
size: NA
V: TRBV5-4
DNA: TGTGCCAGCAGCTTGGTCGGGGGGGGTTACGAGCAGTACTTC
CDR3: CASSLVGGGYEQYF

J: TRBJ2-7
D: TRBD1
size: once
V: TRBV6-5
DNA: TGTGCCAGCAGTCGGACAGGGGGCAGGTACGAGCAGTACTTC
CDR3: CASSRTGGRYEQYF

J: TRBJ2-3
D: TRBD2
size: NA
V: TRBV10-3
DNA: TGTGCCATCACCCCTAGCGGGTACACAGATACGCAGTATTTT
CDR3: CAITPSGYTDTQYF

J: TRBJ2-2
D: TRBD2
size: NA
V: TRBV9
DNA: TGTGCCAGCAGCTCTGGGACTAGCGGGAGTTTTAGCGGGGAGCTGTTTTTT
CDR3: CASSSGTSGSFSGELFF

J: TRBJ1-2
D: NA
size: few
V: TRBV5-4
DNA: TGTGCCAGCAGCTTGGAAGCCGGCCGGGGACACAACTATGGCTACACCTTC
CDR3: CASSLEAGRGHNYGYTF

J: TRBJ1-3
D: NA
size: NA
V: TRBV7-9
DNA: TGTGCCAGCAGCTTAGCCTTACAGGGTCGGAACACCATATATTTT
CDR3: CASSLALQGRNTIYF

J: TRBJ2-3
D: NA
size: NA
V: TRBV1
DNA: TGCACCAGCAGGGACTGTTATTCGGGAGGGCCAGATACGCAGTATTTT
CDR3: CTSRDCYSGGPDTQYF

J: TRBJ2-7
D: NA
size: NA
V: TRBV7-9
DNA: TGTGCCAGCAGCCCTGCGGGGCAGGGAATATCCTACGAGCAGTACTTC
CDR3: CASSPAGQGISYEQYF

J: TRBJ2-1
D: TRBD2
size: NA
V: TRBV6-4
DNA: TGTGCCAGCAGTTCCGCCGGGACTAGCGGGAGTCATGAGCAGTTCTTC
CDR3: CASSSAGTSGSHEQFF